These 9 T cell receptor beta chains share one sample of origin, sequenced in a study of blood T cell repertoires in COVID-19. Generated by immunoSEQ multiplex PCR, the TCRdb table keeps only in-frame clones and is missing some. In the table there are about 37,000 clones, around nine tenths of which are singletons. Sequencing was carried out using peripheral blood. These TCRs come from a man between 60 and 75 years old with active COVID-19.

The genes are TRBV9 and TRBJ2-2; D is unclear. The CDR3 is 14 amino acids. Germline V gene data show CDR1 as SGDLS and CDR2 as YYNGEE. V shed 0 bases and J shed 1 base, with 4 bases lying between them. The CDR3 nucleotides read TGTGCCAGCAGCGTAGTGAGGAACACCGGGGAGCTGTTTTTT. Amino acids: CASSVVRNTGELFF.

The chain is built from TRBV5-1 and TRBJ2-5; TRBD2 aligns across 14 bases. The germline CDR1 and CDR2 sequences are SGHRS and YFSETQ. J lost 2 bases, V lost 0 bases, and 0 bases had no gene match. The CDR3 runs to 16 residues. This chain's CDR3 is CASSLGLAGGQETQYF. In nucleotides, the CDR3 is TGCGCCAGCAGCTTGGGACTAGCGGGAGGGCAAGAGACCCAGTACTTC.

The V gene is TRBV12-5, the J gene TRBJ2-3; 13 positions match TRBD2. V was pared by 6 bases and J by 4 bases, with 7 bases of the junction left unmatched. The CDR3 is 16 amino acids. Looked up from germline, CDR1 is LGHNT and CDR2 is FRNRAP. The CDR3 region is CASGSGTSGKADTQYF. CDR3 nucleotide sequence: TGTGCTAGTGGATCCGGGACTAGCGGGAAGGCAGATACGCAGTATTTT.

The chain joins TRBV5-1 to TRBJ2-7; 9 nucleotides align to TRBD2. The germline gives CDR1 SGHRS, CDR2 YFSETQ. The CDR3 contains 16 residues. V lost 3 bases to trimming and J lost 2 bases; unmatched junction nucleotides: 9. CDR3 DNA: TGCGCCAGCAGCTCTCCGAGCGGGAGGAGGACCTACGAGCAGTACTTC. Its protein is CASSSPSGRRTYEQYF.

The rearrangement joins TRBV21-1 to TRBJ1-2. TRBV21-1 is a recognized pseudogene. CDR3 length: 14 amino acids. The CDR3 loop reads CASRSRDWNYGYTF. The CDR3 bases are TGTGCCAGCCGGTCCCGGGACTGGAACTATGGCTACACCTTC.

The rearrangement uses TRBV7-3 and TRBJ1-2; D remains unclear. V gave up 5 bases and J gave up 6 bases, with 19 bases separating them. Germline V CDR1 and CDR2: SGHTA, FQGTGA. CDR3 size: 15 residues. CDR3 sequence: CASSLHPGFLHGYTF. The CDR3 DNA reads TGTGCCAGCAGCCTCCACCCAGGATTCCTCCATGGCTACACCTTC.

The genes are TRBV7-2 and TRBJ1-1; D is undetermined. Germline CDR1 reads SGHTA; CDR2 reads FQGNSA. This CDR3 is 14 amino acids long. V was trimmed by 4 bases and J by 1 base, leaving 10 bases between them. CDR3 loop: CASSSGSANTEAFF. CDR3 bases: TGTGCCAGCAGCTCCGGGTCAGCGAACACTGAAGCTTTCTTT.

This chain joins TRBV5-6 and TRBJ2-6, with D uncertain. Germline CDR1 and CDR2: SGHDT and YYEEEE. This CDR3 contains 15 residues. Trimming left V 2 bases short and J 0 bases short, with 6 bases between. DNA of the CDR3: TGTGCCAGCAGCTTAGTCAGCTCTGGGGCCAACGTCCTGACTTTC. The encoded protein is CASSLVSSGANVLTF.

This clone was seen just once. The J gene is TRBJ2-1, the V gene TRBV6-1; D might be TRBD2 (5 bases). V gave up 2 bases and J gave up 14 bases, with 10 bases separating them. Germline CDR1 is MNHNS and CDR2 is SASEGT. CDR3 size: 11 residues. The CDR3 DNA reads TGTGCCAGCAGTGAATCCGGGAAGGAGTTCTTC. Protein: CASSESGKEFF.